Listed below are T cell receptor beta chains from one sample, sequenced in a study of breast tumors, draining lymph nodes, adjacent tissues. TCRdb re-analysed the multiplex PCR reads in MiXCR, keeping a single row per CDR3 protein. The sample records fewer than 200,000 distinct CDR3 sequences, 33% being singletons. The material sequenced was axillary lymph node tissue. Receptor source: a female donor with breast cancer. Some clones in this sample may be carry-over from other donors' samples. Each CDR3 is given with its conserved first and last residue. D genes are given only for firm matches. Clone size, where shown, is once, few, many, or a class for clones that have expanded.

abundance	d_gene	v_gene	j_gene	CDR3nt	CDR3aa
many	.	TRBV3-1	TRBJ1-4	TGTGCCAGCAGCCTGCGAGGGCAGGGCAGTGAAAAACTGTTTTTT	CASSLRGQGSEKLFF
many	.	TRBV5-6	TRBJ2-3	TGTGCCAGCAGCTTCAAGGGGACAGATACGCAGTATTTT	CASSFKGTDTQYF
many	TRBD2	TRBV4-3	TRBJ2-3	TGCGCCAGCAGCCAAGATGCTGTGACTAGCGGGAGCTGGGGCACAGATACGCAGTATTTT	CASSQDAVTSGSWGTDTQYF
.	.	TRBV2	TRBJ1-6	TGTGCCAGCAGTGCAACGGGACGCTATAATTCACCCCTCCACTTT	CASSATGRYNSPLHF
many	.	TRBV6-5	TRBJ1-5	TGTGCCAGCAGACCGACGGGATCTAGCAATCAGCCCCAGCATTTT	CASRPTGSSNQPQHF
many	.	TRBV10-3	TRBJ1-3	TGTGCCATCAGTAATGAATTTGGAAACACCATATATTTT	CAISNEFGNTIYF
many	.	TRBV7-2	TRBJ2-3	TGTGCCAGCAGCTTGTCGGGAGCCAGCCGATCCGATACGCAGTATTTT	CASSLSGASRSDTQYF
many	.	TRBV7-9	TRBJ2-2	TGTGCCAGCAGCAACGGGGGTACGGGTGACGGGGAGCTGTTTTTT	CASSNGGTGDGELFF
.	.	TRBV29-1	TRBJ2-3	TGCAGCTTGGCCGGGACGGGTAGCACAGATACGCAGTATTTT	CSLAGTGSTDTQYF
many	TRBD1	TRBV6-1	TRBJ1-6	TGTGCCAGCAGTAGAAACCCCGGGACAGGGTTGAAATCACCCCTCCACTTT	CASSRNPGTGLKSPLHF
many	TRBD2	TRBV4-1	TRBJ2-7	TGCGCCAGCAGCCAACAGGATCTAGCGGGGGCAGCCTACGAGCAGTACTTC	CASSQQDLAGAAYEQYF
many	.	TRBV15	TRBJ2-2	TGTGCCACCAGCAGAGATCCCGCGGGGAACACCGGGGAGCTGTTTTTT	CATSRDPAGNTGELFF